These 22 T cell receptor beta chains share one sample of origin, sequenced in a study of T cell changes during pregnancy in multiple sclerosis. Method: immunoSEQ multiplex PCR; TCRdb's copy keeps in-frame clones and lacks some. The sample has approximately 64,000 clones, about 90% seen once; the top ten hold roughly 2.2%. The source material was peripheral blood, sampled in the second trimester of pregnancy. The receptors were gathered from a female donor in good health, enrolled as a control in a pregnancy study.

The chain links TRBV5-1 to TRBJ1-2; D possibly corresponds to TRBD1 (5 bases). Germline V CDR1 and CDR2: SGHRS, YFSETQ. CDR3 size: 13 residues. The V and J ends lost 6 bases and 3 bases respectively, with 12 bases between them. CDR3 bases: TGCGCCAGCACCGTAGACAGAGACTATGGCTACACCTTC. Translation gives CASTVDRDYGYTF.

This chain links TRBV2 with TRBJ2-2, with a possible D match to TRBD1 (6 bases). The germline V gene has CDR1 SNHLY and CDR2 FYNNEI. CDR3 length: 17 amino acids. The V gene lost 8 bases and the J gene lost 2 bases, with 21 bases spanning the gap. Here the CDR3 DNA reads TGTGCCAGCGGGGGTTCGGTCGTACAGGGAAACACCGGGGAGCTGTTTTTT. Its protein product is CASGGSVVQGNTGELFF.

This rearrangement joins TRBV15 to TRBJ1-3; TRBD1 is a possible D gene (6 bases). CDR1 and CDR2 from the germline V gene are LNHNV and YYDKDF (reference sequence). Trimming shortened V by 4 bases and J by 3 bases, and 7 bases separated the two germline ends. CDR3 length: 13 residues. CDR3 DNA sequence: TGTGCCACCAGCATAGGGGGTGGAAACACCATATATTTT. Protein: CATSIGGGNTIYF.

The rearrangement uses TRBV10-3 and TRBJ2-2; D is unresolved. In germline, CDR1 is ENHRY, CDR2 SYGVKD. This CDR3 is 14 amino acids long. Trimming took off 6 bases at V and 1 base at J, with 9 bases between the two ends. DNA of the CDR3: TGTGCCATCAGGTCGTCCCTGAACACCGGGGAGCTGTTTTTT. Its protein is CAIRSSLNTGELFF.

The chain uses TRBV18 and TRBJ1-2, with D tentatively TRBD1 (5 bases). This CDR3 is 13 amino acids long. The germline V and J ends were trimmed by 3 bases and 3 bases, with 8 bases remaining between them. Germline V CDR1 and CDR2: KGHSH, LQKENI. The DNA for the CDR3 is TGTGCCAGCTCACCCGAAGGGGACTATGGCTACACCTTC. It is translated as CASSPEGDYGYTF.

The CDR3 DNA reads TGTGCCAGCAGTCCAGCGGGAGAGGGGGAGACCCAGTACTTC. Amino acids: CASSPAGEGETQYF. The chain combines TRBV27 with TRBJ2-5, with 8 nucleotides matching TRBD2. There are 14 residues in the CDR3. J was trimmed by 5 bases and V by 5 bases; bases with no gene match: 7. Per the germline V gene, CDR1 is MNHEY and CDR2 is SMNVEV (reference sequence).

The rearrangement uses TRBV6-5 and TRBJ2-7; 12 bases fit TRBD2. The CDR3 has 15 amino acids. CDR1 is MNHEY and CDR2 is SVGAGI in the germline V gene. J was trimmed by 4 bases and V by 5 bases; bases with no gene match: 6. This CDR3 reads CASSARLAGAYEQYF. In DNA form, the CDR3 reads TGTGCCAGCAGTGCCAGACTAGCGGGGGCTTACGAGCAGTACTTC.

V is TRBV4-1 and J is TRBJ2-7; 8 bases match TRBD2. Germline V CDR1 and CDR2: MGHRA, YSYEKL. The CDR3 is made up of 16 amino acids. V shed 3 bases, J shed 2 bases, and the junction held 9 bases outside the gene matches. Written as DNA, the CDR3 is TGCGCCAGCAGCCACGGTGAAGGGCGGGGGGCCTACGAGCAGTACTTC. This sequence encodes CASSHGEGRGAYEQYF.

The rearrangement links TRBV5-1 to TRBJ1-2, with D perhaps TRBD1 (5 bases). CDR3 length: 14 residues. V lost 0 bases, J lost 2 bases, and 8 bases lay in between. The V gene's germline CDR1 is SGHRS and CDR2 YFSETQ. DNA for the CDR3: TGCGCCAGCAGCTTGGTGGGGGGGAACTATGGCTACACCTTC. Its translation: CASSLVGGNYGYTF.

The CDR3 DNA follows: TGTGCCATCAGTGAGTCGCGCGGGGGGGCGGGCACAGATACGCAGTATTTT. Translation gives CAISESRGGAGTDTQYF. The gene calls are TRBV10-3 and TRBJ2-3; 9 nucleotides line up with TRBD2. The J segment lost 1 base and the V segment lost 0 bases, leaving 5 bases of the junction unmatched. The CDR3 is made up of 17 amino acids. The germline gives CDR1 ENHRY, CDR2 SYGVKD.

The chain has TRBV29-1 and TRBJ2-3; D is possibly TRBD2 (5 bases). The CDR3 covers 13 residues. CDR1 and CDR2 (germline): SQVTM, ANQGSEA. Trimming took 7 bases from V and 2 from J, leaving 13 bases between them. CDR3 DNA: TGCAGCGCTGGGAGCGGTTTCACAGATACGCAGTATTTT. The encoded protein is CSAGSGFTDTQYF.

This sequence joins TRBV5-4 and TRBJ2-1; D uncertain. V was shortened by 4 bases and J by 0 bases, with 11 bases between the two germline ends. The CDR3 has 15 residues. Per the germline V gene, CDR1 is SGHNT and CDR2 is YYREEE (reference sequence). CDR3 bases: TGTGCCAGCAGCCCGCGACAACACTCCTACAATGAGCAGTTCTTC. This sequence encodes CASSPRQHSYNEQFF.

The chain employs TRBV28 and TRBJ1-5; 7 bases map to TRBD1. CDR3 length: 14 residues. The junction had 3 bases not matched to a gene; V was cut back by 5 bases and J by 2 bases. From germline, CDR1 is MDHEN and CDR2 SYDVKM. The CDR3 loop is CASSIGQGNQPQHF. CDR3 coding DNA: TGTGCCAGCAGTATAGGACAGGGCAATCAGCCCCAGCATTTT.

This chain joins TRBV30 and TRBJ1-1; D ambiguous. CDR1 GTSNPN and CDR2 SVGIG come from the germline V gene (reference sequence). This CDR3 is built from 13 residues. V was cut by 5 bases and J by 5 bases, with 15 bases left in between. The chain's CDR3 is CAWDLEQPTEAFF. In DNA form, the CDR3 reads TGTGCCTGGGACTTGGAACAACCTACTGAAGCTTTCTTT. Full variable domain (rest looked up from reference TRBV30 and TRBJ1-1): SQTIHQWPATLVQPVGSPLSLECTVEGTSNPNLYWYRQAAGRGLQLLFYSVGIGQISSEVPQNLSASRPQDRQFILSSKKLLLSDSGFYLCAWDLEQPTEAFFGQGTRLTVV.

The DNA for the CDR3 is TGTGCCAGCACCTCCACAGGAAATGAAAAACTGTTTTTT. Its translation: CASTSTGNEKLFF. The V and J genes are TRBV5-5 and TRBJ1-4, with D perhaps TRBD1 (5 bases). CDR1 SGHKS and CDR2 YYEKEE come from the germline V gene (reference sequence). V lost 6 bases and J lost 5, with 11 bases in between. This CDR3 has 13 residues.

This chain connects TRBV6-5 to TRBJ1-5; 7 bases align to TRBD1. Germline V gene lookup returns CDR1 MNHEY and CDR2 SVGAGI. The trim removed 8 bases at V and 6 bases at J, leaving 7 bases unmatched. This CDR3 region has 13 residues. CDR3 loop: CASQGEAGQPQHF. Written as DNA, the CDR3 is TGTGCCAGCCAGGGGGAGGCGGGTCAGCCCCAGCATTTT.

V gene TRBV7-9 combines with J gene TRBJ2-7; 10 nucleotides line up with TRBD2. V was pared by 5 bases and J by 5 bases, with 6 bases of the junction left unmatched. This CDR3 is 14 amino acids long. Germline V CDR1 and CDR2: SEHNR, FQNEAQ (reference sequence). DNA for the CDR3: TGTGCCAGCAGCCATAGCGGGAGGCCCCACGAGCAGTACTTC. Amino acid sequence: CASSHSGRPHEQYF.

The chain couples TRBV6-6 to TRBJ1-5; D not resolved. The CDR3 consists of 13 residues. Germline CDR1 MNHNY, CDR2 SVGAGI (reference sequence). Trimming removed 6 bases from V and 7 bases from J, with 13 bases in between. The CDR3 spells CASSKSLGQPQHF. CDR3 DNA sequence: TGTGCCAGCAGCAAATCCCTGGGCCAGCCCCAGCATTTT.

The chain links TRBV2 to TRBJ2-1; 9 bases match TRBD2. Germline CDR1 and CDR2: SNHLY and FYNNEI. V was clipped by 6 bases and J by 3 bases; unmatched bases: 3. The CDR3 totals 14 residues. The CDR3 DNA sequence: TGTGCCAGCAGGGAGACTAGCGGCTACAATGAGCAGTTCTTC. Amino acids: CASRETSGYNEQFF. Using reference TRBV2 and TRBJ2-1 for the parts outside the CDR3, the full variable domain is EPEVTQTPSHQVTQMGQEVILRCVPISNHLYFYWYRQILGQKVEFLVSFYNNEISEKSEIFDDQFSVERPDGSNFTLKIRSTKLEDSAMYFCASRETSGYNEQFFGPGTRLTVL.

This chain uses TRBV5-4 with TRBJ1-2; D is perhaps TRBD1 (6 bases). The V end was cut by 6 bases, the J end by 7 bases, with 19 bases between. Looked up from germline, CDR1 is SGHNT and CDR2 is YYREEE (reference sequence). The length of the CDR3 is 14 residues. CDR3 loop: CASTLGGGGLGYTF. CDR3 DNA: TGTGCCAGCACTCTAGGTGGGGGGGGCCTTGGCTACACCTTC.

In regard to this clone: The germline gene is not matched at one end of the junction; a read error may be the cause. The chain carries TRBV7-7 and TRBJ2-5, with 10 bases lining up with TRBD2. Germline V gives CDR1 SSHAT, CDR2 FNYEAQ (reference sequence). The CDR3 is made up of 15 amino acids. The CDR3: CASSLASGRGETQYF. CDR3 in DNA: TGTGCTAGCAGCTTGGCCAGCGGGAGGGGAGAGACCCAGTACTTC.

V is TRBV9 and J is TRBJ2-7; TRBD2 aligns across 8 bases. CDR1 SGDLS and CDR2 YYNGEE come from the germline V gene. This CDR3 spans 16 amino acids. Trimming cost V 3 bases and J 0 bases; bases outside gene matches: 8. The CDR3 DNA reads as TGTGCCAGCAGCGCCTCGACGGGGGGGAGCTCCTACGAGCAGTACTTC. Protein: CASSASTGGSSYEQYF. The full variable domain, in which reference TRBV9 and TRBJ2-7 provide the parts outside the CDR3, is DSGVTQTPKHLITATGQRVTLRCSPRSGDLSVYWYQQSLDQGLQFLIQYYNGEERAKGNILERFSAQQFPDLHSELNLSSLELGDSALYFCASSASTGGSSYEQYFGPGTRLTVT.